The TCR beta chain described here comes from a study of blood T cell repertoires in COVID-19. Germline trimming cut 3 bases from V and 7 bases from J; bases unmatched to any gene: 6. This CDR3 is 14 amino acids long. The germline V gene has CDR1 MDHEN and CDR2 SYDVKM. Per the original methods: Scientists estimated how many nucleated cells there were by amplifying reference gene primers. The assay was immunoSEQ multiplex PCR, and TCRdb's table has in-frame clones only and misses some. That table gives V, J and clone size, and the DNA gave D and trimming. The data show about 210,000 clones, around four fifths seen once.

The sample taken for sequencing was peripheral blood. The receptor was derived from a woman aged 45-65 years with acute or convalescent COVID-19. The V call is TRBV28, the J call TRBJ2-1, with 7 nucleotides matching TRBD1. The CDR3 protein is CASSFSGQSNEQFF. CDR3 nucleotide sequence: TGTGCCAGCAGTTTCTCGGGACAGAGTAATGAGCAGTTCTTC. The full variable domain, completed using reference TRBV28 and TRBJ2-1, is DVKVTQSSRYLVKRTGEKVFLECVQDMDHENMFWYRQDPGLGLRLIYFSYDVKMKEKGDIPEGYSVSREKKERFSLILESASTNQTSMYLCASSFSGQSNEQFFGPGTRLTVL.